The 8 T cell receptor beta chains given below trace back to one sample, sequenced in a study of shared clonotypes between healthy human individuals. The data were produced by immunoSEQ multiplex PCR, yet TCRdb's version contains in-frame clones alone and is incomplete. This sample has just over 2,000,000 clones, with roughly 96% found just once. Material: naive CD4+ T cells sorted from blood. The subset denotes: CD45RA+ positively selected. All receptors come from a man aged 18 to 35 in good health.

This chain's CDR3 is CASRTPGQGSTEAFF. CDR3 DNA sequence: TGTGCCAGCAGAACACCGGGACAGGGGAGCACTGAAGCTTTCTTT. The chain carries TRBV28 and TRBJ1-1; 10 positions agree with TRBD1. The CDR3 spans 15 residues. The germline V gene has CDR1 MDHEN and CDR2 SYDVKM. The V and J ends lost 6 bases and 4 bases, in that order; junction bases with no gene match: 8. The full variable domain, its missing parts supplied by reference TRBV28 and TRBJ1-1, is DVKVTQSSRYLVKRTGEKVFLECVQDMDHENMFWYRQDPGLGLRLIYFSYDVKMKEKGDIPEGYSVSREKKERFSLILESASTNQTSMYLCASRTPGQGSTEAFFGQGTRLTVV.

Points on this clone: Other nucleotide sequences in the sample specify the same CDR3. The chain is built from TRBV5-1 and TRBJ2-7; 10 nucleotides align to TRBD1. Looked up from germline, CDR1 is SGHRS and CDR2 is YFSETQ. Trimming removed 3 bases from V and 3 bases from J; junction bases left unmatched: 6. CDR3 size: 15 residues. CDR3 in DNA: TGCGCCAGCAGCTCCGGGACAGGGGTAAGCTACGAGCAGTACTTC. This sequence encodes CASSSGTGVSYEQYF.

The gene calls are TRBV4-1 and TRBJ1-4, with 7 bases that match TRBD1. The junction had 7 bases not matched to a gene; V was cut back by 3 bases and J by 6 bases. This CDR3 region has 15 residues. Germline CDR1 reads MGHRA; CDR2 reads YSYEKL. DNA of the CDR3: TGCGCCAGCAGCCACCCGGGACAGAAGCATGAAAAACTGTTTTTT. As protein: CASSHPGQKHEKLFF.

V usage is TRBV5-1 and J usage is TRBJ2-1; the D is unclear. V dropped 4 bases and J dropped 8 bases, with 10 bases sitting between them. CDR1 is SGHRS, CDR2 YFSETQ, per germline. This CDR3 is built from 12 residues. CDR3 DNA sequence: TGCGCCAGCAGCCGTACCGGACATGAGCAGTTCTTC. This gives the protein CASSRTGHEQFF.

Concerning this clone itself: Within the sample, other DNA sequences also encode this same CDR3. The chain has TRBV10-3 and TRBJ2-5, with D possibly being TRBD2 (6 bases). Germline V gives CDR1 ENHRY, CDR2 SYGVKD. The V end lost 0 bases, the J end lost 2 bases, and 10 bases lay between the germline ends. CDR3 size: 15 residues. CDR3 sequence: CAISESRRGQETQYF. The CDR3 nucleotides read TGTGCCATCAGTGAGTCGAGGCGGGGTCAAGAGACCCAGTACTTC.

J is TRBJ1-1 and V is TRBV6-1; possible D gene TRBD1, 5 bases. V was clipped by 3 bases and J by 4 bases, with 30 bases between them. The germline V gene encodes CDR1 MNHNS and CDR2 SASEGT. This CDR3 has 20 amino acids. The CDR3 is CASSDPPIGQGVGVRTEAFF. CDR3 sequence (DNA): TGTGCCAGCAGTGATCCCCCTATCGGGCAGGGTGTGGGGGTGCGCACTGAAGCTTTCTTT.

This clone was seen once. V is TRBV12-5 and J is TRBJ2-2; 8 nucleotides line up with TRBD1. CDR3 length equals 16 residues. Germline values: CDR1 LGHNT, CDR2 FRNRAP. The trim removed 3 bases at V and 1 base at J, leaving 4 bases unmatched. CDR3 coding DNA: TGTGCTAGTGGTTTACGGGACAGGCTGAACACCGGGGAGCTGTTTTTT. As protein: CASGLRDRLNTGELFF.

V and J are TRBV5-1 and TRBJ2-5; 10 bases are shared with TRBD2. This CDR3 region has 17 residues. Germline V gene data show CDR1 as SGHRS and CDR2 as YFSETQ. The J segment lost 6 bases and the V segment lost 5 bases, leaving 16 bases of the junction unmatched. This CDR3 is CASRQQGLAVGVQTQYF. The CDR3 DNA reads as TGCGCCAGCAGACAACAAGGACTAGCGGTAGGGGTACAGACCCAGTACTTC.